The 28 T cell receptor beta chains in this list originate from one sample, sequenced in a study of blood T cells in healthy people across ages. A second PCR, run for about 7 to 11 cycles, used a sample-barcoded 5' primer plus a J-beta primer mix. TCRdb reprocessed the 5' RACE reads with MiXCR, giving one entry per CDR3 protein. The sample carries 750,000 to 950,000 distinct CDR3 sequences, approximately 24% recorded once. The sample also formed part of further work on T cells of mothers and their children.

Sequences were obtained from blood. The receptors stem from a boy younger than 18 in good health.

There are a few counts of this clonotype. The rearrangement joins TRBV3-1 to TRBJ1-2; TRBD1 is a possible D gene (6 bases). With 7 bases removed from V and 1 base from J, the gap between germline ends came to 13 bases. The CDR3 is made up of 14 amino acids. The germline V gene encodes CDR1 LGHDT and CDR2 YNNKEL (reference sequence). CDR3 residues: CASTDTGFNYGYTF. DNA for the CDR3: TGTGCCAGCACCGATACAGGGTTTAACTATGGCTACACCTTC.

The CDR3 loop is CAIRGPSAGAVEQFF. The CDR3 DNA reads TGTGCCATCAGGGGGCCGAGCGCTGGGGCGGTTGAGCAGTTCTTC. The V call is TRBV10-3, the J call TRBJ2-1; possibly TRBD1 for D (5 bases). V lost 6 bases and J lost 9, with 21 bases in between. Germline loops: CDR1 ENHRY, CDR2 SYGVKD. The CDR3 runs to 15 residues.

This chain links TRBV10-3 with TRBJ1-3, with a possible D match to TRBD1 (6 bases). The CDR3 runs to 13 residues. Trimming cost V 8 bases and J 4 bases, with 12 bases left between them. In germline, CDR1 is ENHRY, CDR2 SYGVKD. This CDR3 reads CAIGGSPGNTIYF. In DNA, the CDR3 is TGTGCCATCGGGGGCAGCCCAGGAAACACCATATATTTT.

The DNA of the CDR3 is TGCGCCAGCAGCCCCACTAGCGGAATCACCGGGGAGCTGTTTTTT. As protein: CASSPTSGITGELFF. This chain links TRBV4-3 with TRBJ2-2, with TRBD2 identical over 8 bases. CDR3 length: 15 amino acids. Germline loops: CDR1 LGHNA, CDR2 YSLEER. V lost 4 bases to trimming and J lost 4 bases; unmatched junction nucleotides: 5.

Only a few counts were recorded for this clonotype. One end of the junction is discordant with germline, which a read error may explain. The DNA for the CDR3 is TGTGCCAGCAGGTCACTAGCGGGCCAAGAGGCCCAGTACTTC. It yields the protein CASRSLAGQEAQYF. The chain employs TRBV27 and TRBJ2-5; 9 bases are a match to TRBD2. CDR3 length: 14 amino acids. Germline V gives CDR1 MNHEY, CDR2 SMNVEV (reference sequence).

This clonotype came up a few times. CDR3 nucleotides: TGTGCCAGCAGCCAGGTGACTAGCGGGGAGTCCTACGAGCAGTACTTC. Translating it yields CASSQVTSGESYEQYF. The rearrangement uses TRBV3-1 and TRBJ2-7, with 11 bases that match TRBD2. With V trimmed by 3 bases and J by 1 base, 5 bases remained unmatched. The CDR3 sequence is 16 residues long. Germline V gene lookup returns CDR1 LGHDT and CDR2 YNNKEL (reference sequence).

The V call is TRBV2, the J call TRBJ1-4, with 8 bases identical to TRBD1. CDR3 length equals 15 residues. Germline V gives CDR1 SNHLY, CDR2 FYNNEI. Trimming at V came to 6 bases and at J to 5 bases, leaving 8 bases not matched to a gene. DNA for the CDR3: TGTGCCAGCAGCTCTGACAGGGGTTCCAATGAAAAACTGTTTTTT. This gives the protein CASSSDRGSNEKLFF.

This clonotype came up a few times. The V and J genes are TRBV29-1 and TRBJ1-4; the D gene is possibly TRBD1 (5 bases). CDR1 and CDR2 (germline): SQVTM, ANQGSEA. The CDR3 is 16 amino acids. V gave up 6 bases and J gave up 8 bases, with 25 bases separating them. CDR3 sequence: CSVAPTAFGGNEKLFF. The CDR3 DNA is TGCAGCGTCGCCCCGACAGCCTTCGGTGGAAACGAAAAACTGTTTTTT.

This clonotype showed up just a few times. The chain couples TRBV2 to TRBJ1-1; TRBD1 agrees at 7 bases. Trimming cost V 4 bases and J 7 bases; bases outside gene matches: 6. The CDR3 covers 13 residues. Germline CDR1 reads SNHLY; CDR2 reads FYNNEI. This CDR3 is CASSAIQGDEAFF. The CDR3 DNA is TGTGCCAGCAGTGCCATCCAGGGGGATGAAGCTTTCTTT.

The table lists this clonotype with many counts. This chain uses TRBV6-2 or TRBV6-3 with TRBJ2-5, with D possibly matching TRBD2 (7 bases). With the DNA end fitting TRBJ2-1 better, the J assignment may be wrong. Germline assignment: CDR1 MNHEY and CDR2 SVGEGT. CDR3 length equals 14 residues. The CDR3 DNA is TGTGCCAGCAGCCCGAGGGTAGGGGGGGATGAGCAGTTCTTC. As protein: CASSPRVGGDEQFF.

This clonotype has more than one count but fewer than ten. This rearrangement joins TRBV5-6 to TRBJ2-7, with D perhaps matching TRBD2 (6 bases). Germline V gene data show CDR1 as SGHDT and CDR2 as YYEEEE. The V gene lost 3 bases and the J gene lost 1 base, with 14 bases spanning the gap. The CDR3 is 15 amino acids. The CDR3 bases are TGTGCCAGCAGCTCCGGGAGATCCCTATCCTACGAGCAGTACTTC. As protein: CASSSGRSLSYEQYF.

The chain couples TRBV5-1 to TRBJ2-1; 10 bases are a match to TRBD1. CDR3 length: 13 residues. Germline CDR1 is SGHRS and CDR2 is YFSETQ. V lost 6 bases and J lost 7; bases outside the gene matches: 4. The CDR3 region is CASKDRGGNEQFF. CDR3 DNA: TGCGCCAGCAAGGACAGGGGGGGGAATGAGCAGTTCTTC.

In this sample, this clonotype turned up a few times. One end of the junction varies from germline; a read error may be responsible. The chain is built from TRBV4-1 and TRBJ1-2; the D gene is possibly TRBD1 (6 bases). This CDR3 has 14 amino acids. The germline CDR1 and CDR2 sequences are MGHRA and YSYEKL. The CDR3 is CASSQDRGTYGHTF. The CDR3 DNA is TGCGCCAGCAGCCAAGACAGGGGTACCTATGGCCACACCTTC.

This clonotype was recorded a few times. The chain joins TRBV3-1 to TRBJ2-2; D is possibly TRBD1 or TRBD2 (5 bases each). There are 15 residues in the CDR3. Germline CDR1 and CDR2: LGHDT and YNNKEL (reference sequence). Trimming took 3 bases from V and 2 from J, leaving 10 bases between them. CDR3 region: CASSHGTGNTGELFF. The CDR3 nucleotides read TGTGCCAGCAGCCACGGGACGGGAAACACCGGGGAGCTGTTTTTT.

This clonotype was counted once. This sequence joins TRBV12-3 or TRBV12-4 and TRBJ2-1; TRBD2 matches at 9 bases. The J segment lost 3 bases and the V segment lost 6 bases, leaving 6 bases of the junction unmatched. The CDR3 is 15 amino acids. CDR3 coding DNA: TGTGCCAGCAGCCAAGGACTAGCGATCTACAATGAGCAGTTCTTC. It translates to CASSQGLAIYNEQFF.

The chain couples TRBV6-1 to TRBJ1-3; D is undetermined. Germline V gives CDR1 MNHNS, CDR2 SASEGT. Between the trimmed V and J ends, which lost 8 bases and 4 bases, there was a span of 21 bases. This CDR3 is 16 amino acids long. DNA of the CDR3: TGTGCCAGCTCCAATGGGAGAGAACCCCGGGGAAACACCATATATTTT. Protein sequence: CASSNGREPRGNTIYF.

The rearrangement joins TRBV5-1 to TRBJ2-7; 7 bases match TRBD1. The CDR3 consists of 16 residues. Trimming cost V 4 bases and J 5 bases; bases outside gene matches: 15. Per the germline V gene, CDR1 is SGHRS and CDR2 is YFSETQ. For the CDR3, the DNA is TGCGCCAGCAGCCCCGTCCAGGGCAGGGGGTCCCACGAGCAGTACTTC. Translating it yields CASSPVQGRGSHEQYF.

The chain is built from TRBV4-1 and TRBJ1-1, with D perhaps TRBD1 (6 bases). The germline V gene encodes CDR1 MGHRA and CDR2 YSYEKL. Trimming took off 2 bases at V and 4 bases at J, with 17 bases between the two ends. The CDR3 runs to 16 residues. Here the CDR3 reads CASSQRGAGVGTEAFF. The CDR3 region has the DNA TGCGCCAGCAGCCAACGTGGGGCAGGGGTTGGCACTGAAGCTTTCTTT.

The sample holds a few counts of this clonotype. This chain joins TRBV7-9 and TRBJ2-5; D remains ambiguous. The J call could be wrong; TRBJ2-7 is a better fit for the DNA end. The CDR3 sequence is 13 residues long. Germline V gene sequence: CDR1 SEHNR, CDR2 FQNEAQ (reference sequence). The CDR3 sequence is CASSSPGPPEQYF. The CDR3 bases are TGTGCCAGCAGCTCCCCGGGTCCGCCCGAGCAGTACTTC.

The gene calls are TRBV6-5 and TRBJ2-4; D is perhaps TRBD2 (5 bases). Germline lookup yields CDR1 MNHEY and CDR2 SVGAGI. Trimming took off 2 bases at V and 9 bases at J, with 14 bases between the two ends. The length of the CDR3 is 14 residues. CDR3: CASSYQEAVGIQYF. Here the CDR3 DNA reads TGTGCCAGCAGTTACCAGGAGGCGGTTGGCATTCAGTACTTC.

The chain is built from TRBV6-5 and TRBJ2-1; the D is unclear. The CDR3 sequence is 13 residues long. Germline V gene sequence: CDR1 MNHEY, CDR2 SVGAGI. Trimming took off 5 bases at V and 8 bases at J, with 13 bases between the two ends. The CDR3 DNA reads TGTGCCAGCAGTCACCAGGAAACAGATGAGCAGTTCTTC. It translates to CASSHQETDEQFF.

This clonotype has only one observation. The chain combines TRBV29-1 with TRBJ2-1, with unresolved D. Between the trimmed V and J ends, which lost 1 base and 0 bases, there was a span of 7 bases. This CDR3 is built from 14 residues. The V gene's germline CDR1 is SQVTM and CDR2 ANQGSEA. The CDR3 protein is CSVEGQRSYNEQFF. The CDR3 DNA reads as TGCAGCGTTGAAGGGCAACGCTCCTACAATGAGCAGTTCTTC.

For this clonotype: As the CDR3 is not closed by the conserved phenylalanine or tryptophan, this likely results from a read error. As DNA, the CDR3 is TGTGCCAGCAGCCCGGGACAAAGCTTAAGCGCAGATACGCAGTATCTT. It yields the protein CASSPGQSLSADTQYL. The gene calls are TRBV11-2 and TRBJ2-3, with D tentatively TRBD1 (6 bases). The V end lost 5 bases, the J end lost 4 bases, and 19 bases lay between the germline ends. The CDR3 loop spans 16 amino acids. Germline V lookup: CDR1 SGHAT, CDR2 FQNNGV.

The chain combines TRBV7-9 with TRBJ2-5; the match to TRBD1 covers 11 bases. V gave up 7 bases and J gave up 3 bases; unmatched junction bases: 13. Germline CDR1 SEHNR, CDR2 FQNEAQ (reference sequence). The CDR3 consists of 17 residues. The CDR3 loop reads CASTPNPGQGEEETQYF. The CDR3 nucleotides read TGTGCCAGCACCCCGAATCCGGGACAGGGGGAAGAAGAGACCCAGTACTTC.

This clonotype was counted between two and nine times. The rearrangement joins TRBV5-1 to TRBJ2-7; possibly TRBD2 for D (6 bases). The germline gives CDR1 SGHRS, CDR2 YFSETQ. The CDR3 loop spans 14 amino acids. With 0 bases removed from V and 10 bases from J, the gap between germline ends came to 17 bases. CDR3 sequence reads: CASSLESNGRGQYF. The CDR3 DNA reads TGCGCCAGCAGCTTGGAGTCTAACGGGCGGGGTCAGTACTTC.

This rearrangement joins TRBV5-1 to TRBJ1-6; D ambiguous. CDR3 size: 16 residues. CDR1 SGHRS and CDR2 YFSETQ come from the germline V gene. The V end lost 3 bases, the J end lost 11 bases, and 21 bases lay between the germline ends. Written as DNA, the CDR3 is TGCGCCAGCAGCTCCCTTGGGATCTCCGGGGAGACACCCCTCCACTTT. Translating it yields CASSSLGISGETPLHF.

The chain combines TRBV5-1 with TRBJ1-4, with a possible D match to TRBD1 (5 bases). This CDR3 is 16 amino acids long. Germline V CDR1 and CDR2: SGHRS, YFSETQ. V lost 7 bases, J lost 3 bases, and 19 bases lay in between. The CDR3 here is CASGSGQLGSNEKLFF. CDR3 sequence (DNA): TGCGCCAGCGGGTCCGGACAACTTGGTTCTAATGAAAAACTGTTTTTT.

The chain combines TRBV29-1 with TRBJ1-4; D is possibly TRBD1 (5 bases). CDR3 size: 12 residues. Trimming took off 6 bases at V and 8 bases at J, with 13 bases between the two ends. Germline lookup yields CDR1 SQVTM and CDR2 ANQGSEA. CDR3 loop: CSVRMGGEKLFF. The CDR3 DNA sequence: TGCAGCGTCCGCATGGGGGGGGAAAAACTGTTTTTT.